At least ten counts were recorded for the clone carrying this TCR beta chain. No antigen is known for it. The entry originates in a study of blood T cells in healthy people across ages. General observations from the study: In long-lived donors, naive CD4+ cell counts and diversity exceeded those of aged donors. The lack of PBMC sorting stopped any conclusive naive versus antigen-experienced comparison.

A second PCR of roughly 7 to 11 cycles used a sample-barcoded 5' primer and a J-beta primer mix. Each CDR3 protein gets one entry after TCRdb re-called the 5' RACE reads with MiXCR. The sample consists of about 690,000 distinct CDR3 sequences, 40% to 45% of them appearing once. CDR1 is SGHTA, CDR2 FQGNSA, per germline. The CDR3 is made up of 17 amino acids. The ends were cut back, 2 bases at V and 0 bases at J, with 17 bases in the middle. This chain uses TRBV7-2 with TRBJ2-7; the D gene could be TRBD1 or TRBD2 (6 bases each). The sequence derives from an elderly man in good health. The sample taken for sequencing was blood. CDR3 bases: TGTGCCAGCAGCTTATCGGCCTTAGGGGGGTCCTCCTACGAGCAGTACTTC. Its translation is CASSLSALGGSSYEQYF.